This T cell receptor (beta chain) was sequenced for a study of CD8 T cells in ankylosing spondylitis. Whole-study results and caveats: In peripheral blood, disease-linked CD8+ clones occurred at relatively low frequencies. The study looked at matched synovial fluid samples from ankylosing spondylitis patients. Disease-linked clones were reported to be significantly enriched there. There was a TCR beta motif, made of several highly homologous variants, that appeared characteristic of ankylosing spondylitis blood.

Worth noting for this clonotype: Its antigen is unknown.

MiXCR, run by TCRdb on the 5' RACE reads, gives a single entry per CDR3 protein. Of some 250,000 distinct CDR3 sequences listed, more than 20% were seen once; the top ten hold 0.6% to 0.75%. The sequenced sample consisted of blood, either unsorted or a sorted T cell fraction (not recorded which). The receptor comes from a male donor with ankylosing spondylitis or in good health (not recorded which).

DNA for the CDR3: TGCAGCGTTGAGTACAGGGCGGCAAACCTAGCCAAAAACATTCAGTACTTC. Protein: CSVEYRAANLAKNIQYF. The chain is built from TRBV29-1 and TRBJ2-4; the D gene is possibly TRBD1 (6 bases). V was pared by 3 bases and J by 0 bases, with 18 bases between. The CDR3 consists of 17 residues. Germline V gene data show CDR1 as SQVTM and CDR2 as ANQGSEA.